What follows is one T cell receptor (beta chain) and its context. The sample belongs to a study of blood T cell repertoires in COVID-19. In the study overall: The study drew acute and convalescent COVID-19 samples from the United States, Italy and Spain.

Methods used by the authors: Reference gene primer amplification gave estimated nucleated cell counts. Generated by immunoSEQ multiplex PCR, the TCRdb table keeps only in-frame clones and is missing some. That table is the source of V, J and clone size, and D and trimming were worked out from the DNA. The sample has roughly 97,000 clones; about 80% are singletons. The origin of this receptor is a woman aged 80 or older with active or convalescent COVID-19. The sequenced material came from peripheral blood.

DNA of the CDR3: TGTGCCAGCAGTTCGGCGGGGGCTAATGAAAAACTGTTTTTT. It encodes CASSSAGANEKLFF. This chain connects TRBV28 to TRBJ1-4; TRBD1 might be the D (5 bases). The CDR3 is made up of 14 amino acids. V dropped 4 bases and J dropped 3 bases, with 9 bases sitting between them. Germline V gene data show CDR1 as MDHEN and CDR2 as SYDVKM.